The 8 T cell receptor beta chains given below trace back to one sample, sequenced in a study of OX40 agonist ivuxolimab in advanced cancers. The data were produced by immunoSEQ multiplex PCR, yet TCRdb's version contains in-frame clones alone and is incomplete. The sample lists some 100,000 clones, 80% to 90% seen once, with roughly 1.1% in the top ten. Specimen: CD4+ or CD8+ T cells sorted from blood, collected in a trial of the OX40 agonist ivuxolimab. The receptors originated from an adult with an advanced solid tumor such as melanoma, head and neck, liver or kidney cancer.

The CDR3 sequence is CASSLALDGNTIYF. The CDR3 bases are TGTGCCAGCAGCTTAGCCCTAGATGGGAACACCATATATTTT. This chain links TRBV5-5 with TRBJ1-3; D gene uncertain. V was trimmed by 2 bases and J by 7 bases, leaving 13 bases between them. Germline CDR1 SGHKS, CDR2 YYEKEE (reference sequence). This CDR3 is 14 amino acids long.

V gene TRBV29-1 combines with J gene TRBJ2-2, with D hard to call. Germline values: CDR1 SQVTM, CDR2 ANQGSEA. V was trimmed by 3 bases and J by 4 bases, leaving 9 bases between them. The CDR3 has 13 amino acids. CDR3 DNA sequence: TGCAGCGTTGAGGTGGGGTCCACCGGGGAGCTGTTTTTT. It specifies CSVEVGSTGELFF.

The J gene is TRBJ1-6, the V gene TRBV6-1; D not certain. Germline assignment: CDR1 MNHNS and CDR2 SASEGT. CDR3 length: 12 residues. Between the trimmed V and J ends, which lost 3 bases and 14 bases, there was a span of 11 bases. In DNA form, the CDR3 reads TGTGCCAGCAGTGAGACGATCCAGACCCTCCACTTT. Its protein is CASSETIQTLHF.

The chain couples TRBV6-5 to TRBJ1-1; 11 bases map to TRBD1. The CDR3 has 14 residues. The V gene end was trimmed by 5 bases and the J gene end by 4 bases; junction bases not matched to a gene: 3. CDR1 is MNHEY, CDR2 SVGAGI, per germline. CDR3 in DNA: TGTGCCAGCAGTCGGACAGGGGGCGGCACTGAAGCTTTCTTT. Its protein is CASSRTGGGTEAFF.

CDR3 region: CASSYAPRRATEAFF. The CDR3 DNA reads TGTGCCAGCAGTTACGCCCCAAGGCGGGCCACTGAAGCTTTCTTT. This rearrangement joins TRBV6-6 to TRBJ1-1; D is unresolved. Trimming left V 2 bases short and J 4 bases short, with 14 bases between. Germline assignment: CDR1 MNHNY and CDR2 SVGAGI (reference sequence). The CDR3 covers 15 residues.

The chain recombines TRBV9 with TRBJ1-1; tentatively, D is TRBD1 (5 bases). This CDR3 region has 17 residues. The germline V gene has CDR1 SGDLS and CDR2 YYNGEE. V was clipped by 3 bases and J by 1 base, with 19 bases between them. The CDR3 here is CASSEHGQAIPNTEAFF. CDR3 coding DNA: TGTGCCAGCAGCGAACACGGACAAGCAATCCCGAACACTGAAGCTTTCTTT.

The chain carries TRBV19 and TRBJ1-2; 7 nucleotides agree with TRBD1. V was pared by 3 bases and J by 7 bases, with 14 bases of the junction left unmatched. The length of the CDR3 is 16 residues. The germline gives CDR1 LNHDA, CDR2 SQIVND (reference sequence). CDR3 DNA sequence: TGTGCCAGTAGTATGGGTACAGGGGCCTTTATGAGTGGCTACACCTTC. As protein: CASSMGTGAFMSGYTF.

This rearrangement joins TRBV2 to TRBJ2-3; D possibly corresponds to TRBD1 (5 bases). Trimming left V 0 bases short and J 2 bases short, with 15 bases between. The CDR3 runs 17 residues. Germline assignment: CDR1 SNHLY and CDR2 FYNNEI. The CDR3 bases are TGTGCCAGCAGTGAAGCGGGGCACACCCTAGTCACAGATACGCAGTATTTT. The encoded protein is CASSEAGHTLVTDTQYF.